The rows below give T cell receptor beta chains drawn from one sample of a study of T cells in Graves' hyperthyroidism and ophthalmopathy. MiXCR was run by TCRdb on the multiplex PCR reads, yielding one entry per CDR3 protein. Of about 520,000 distinct CDR3 sequences listed, around 22% are singletons. The sample consisted of blood. Every receptor here comes from a woman aged 30 to 39 with Graves' ophthalmopathy. CDR3s include the opening cysteine and the closing phenylalanine or tryptophan. The order of the fields is V gene, J gene, D gene, clone size, CDR3 protein, CDR3 DNA. The D gene is left open where the match is weak. The size field is filled for only some rows; it gives once, few, many or a size class.

V: TRBV12-3/TRBV12-4; J: TRBJ1-5; D: -; size: many; CDR3: CASSLRAGPGGLTGVQPQHF; DNA: TGTGCCAGCAGTTTAAGGGCAGGGCCGGGCGGTCTAACGGGGGTACAGCCCCAGCATTTT
V: TRBV3-1; J: TRBJ1-2; D: -; size: -; CDR3: CASSQVPGPNYGYTF; DNA: TGTGCCAGCAGCCAAGTCCCGGGACCTAACTATGGCTACACCTTC
V: TRBV7-3; J: TRBJ2-5; D: -; size: many; CDR3: CASSLTGSQETQYF; DNA: TGTGCCAGCAGCTTAACGGGCAGCCAAGAGACCCAGTACTTC
V: TRBV7-3; J: TRBJ1-1; D: -; size: many; CDR3: CASSPDGREGTEAFF; DNA: TGTGCCAGCAGCCCTGACGGAAGGGAAGGCACTGAAGCTTTCTTT
V: TRBV5-1; J: TRBJ2-5; D: -; size: -; CDR3: CASSSLTPDLIAGQETQYF; DNA: TGCGCCAGCAGCTCCCTTACTCCCGATCTCATCGCCGGCCAAGAGACCCAGTACTTC
V: TRBV6-1; J: TRBJ2-3; D: -; size: many; CDR3: CATMSSTDTQYF; DNA: TGTGCCACCATGAGTAGCACAGATACGCAGTATTTT
V: TRBV20-1; J: TRBJ1-5; D: -; size: many; CDR3: CSARDPREGRQPQHF; DNA: TGCAGTGCTAGAGACCCGAGGGAGGGGAGACAGCCCCAGCATTTT
V: TRBV6-4; J: TRBJ2-7; D: TRBD1; size: -; CDR3: CAIDEDRSYEQYF; DNA: TGTGCCATCGACGAGGACAGGTCCTACGAGCAGTACTTC
V: TRBV29-1; J: TRBJ1-2; D: TRBD1; size: many; CDR3: CSVLTGVGANYGYTF; DNA: TGCAGCGTTCTCACAGGGGTAGGAGCTAACTATGGCTACACCTTC
V: TRBV4-2; J: TRBJ2-5; D: TRBD1; size: many; CDR3: CASSQVGTGDLGGSETQYF; DNA: TGTGCCAGCAGCCAAGTAGGGACAGGGGACTTAGGGGGTTCAGAGACCCAGTACTTC
V: TRBV29-1; J: TRBJ2-5; D: TRBD1; size: many; CDR3: CSVSPGQSQETQYF; DNA: TGCAGCGTTTCACCGGGACAGAGCCAAGAGACCCAGTACTTC
V: TRBV2; J: TRBJ1-2; D: -; size: -; CDR3: CASTRAGSNYGYTF; DNA: TGTGCCAGCACGAGGGCGGGCTCAAACTATGGCTACACCTTC
V: TRBV6-4; J: TRBJ1-2; D: -; size: many; CDR3: CASKGNYGYTF; DNA: TGTGCCAGCAAGGGGAACTATGGCTACACCTTC
V: TRBV30; J: TRBJ1-2; D: TRBD1; size: many; CDR3: CAWSPTGGYNYGYTF; DNA: TGTGCCTGGAGCCCCACAGGGGGATACAACTATGGCTACACCTTC
V: TRBV28; J: TRBJ1-1; D: -; size: many; CDR3: CASSLWADNTEAFF; DNA: TGTGCCAGCAGTTTATGGGCAGATAACACTGAAGCTTTCTTT
V: TRBV6-1; J: TRBJ2-7; D: TRBD1; size: -; CDR3: CASRRGTGDEQYF; DNA: TGTGCCAGCAGGAGGGGGACAGGGGACGAGCAGTACTTC
V: TRBV28; J: TRBJ1-3; D: -; size: many; CDR3: CASSSVDGLSRNTIYF; DNA: TGTGCCAGCAGTTCCGTCGACGGTCTCTCTCGAAACACCATATATTTT
V: TRBV15; J: TRBJ1-5; D: TRBD1; size: -; CDR3: CATSQGQVSNQPQHF; DNA: TGTGCCACCAGCCAAGGACAGGTTAGCAATCAGCCCCAGCATTTT
V: TRBV28; J: TRBJ2-5; D: -; size: few; CDR3: CASSLSQTQYF; DNA: TGTGCCAGCAGTTTATCCCAGACCCAGTACTTC
V: TRBV6-2/TRBV6-3; J: TRBJ1-5; D: TRBD1; size: many; CDR3: CASPTGYEQPQHF; DNA: TGTGCCAGTCCGACAGGGTACGAGCAGCCCCAGCATTTT
V: TRBV6-2/TRBV6-3; J: TRBJ2-5; D: TRBD2; size: many; CDR3: CASSDMVGGGQETQYF; DNA: TGTGCCAGCAGCGACATGGTGGGCGGGGGACAAGAGACCCAGTACTTC
V: TRBV6-1; J: TRBJ2-2; D: -; size: -; CDR3: CASRRPQAAGELFF; DNA: TGTGCCAGCAGACGACCCCAGGCAGCCGGGGAGCTGTTTTTT
V: TRBV6-5; J: TRBJ2-7; D: -; size: -; CDR3: CASGDLRGYF; DNA: TGTGCCAGCGGGGACCTGAGGGGGTACTTC
V: TRBV28; J: TRBJ2-7; D: -; size: few; CDR3: CASSLASPYEQYF; DNA: TGTGCCAGCAGTTTAGCCAGCCCCTACGAGCAGTACTTC
V: TRBV7-2; J: TRBJ2-5; D: TRBD2; size: once; CDR3: CASSSWLAVRETQYF; DNA: TGTGCCAGCAGCTCCTGGCTAGCGGTGAGGGAGACCCAGTACTTC
V: TRBV3-1; J: TRBJ2-7; D: -; size: many; CDR3: CASSQGRVTYEQYF; DNA: TGTGCCAGCAGCCAGGGACGGGTAACCTACGAGCAGTACTTC
V: TRBV6-2/TRBV6-3; J: TRBJ1-1; D: -; size: many; CDR3: CASSYSREVEAFF; DNA: TGTGCCAGCAGTTACTCGAGGGAAGTTGAAGCTTTCTTT
V: TRBV20-1; J: TRBJ2-2; D: TRBD2; size: -; CDR3: CSGTSFSGELFF; DNA: TGCAGTGGGACTAGCTTTTCCGGGGAGCTGTTTTTT
V: TRBV7-8; J: TRBJ2-7; D: TRBD2; size: -; CDR3: CASSLGAGGPEEQYF; DNA: TGTGCCAGCAGCTTAGGTGCGGGAGGGCCTGAGGAGCAGTACTTC
V: TRBV7-7; J: TRBJ2-5; D: TRBD1; size: many; CDR3: CASSLGDSKETQYF; DNA: TGTGCTAGCAGCTTAGGGGACAGCAAAGAGACCCAGTACTTC
V: TRBV5-1; J: TRBJ1-2; D: -; size: -; CDR3: CASSLAGESNGYTF; DNA: TGCGCCAGCAGCTTGGCAGGGGAGTCGAATGGCTACACCTTC
V: TRBV19; J: TRBJ1-1; D: TRBD1; size: many; CDR3: CASSIEGRGDTEAFF; DNA: TGTGCCAGTAGTATAGAGGGCAGGGGGGACACTGAAGCTTTCTTT
V: TRBV7-6; J: TRBJ2-6; D: TRBD1; size: many; CDR3: CASSLRQGAGANVLTF; DNA: TGTGCCAGCAGCTTACGACAGGGTGCGGGGGCCAACGTCCTGACTTTC
V: TRBV7-9; J: TRBJ1-1; D: -; size: many; CDR3: CASSPEIREAFF; DNA: TGTGCCAGCAGCCCTGAAATCCGGGAAGCTTTCTTT
V: TRBV19; J: TRBJ1-2; D: -; size: many; CDR3: CASSPQGQGGTYGYTF; DNA: TGTGCCAGTAGTCCCCAAGGGCAGGGCGGAACCTATGGCTACACCTTC
V: TRBV19; J: TRBJ1-6; D: -; size: -; CDR3: CASSIQGYPYSPLHF; DNA: TGTGCCAGTAGTATCCAGGGGTACCCGTATTCACCCCTCCACTTT
V: TRBV9; J: TRBJ2-7; D: TRBD2; size: -; CDR3: CASSVGPSGRYEQYF; DNA: TGTGCCAGCAGCGTAGGGCCTAGCGGGAGGTACGAGCAGTACTTC
V: TRBV20-1; J: TRBJ2-7; D: TRBD1; size: once; CDR3: CSARDRTGGLYEQYF; DNA: TGCAGTGCTAGAGATCGAACAGGGGGACTGTACGAGCAGTACTTC
V: TRBV10-3; J: TRBJ1-2; D: -; size: many; CDR3: CAIRSNSQQGYGYTF; DNA: TGTGCCATCAGATCAAACAGCCAGCAGGGATATGGCTACACCTTC
V: TRBV5-1; J: TRBJ1-3; D: -; size: many; CDR3: CASSLFTGAGNTIYF; DNA: TGCGCCAGCAGCTTGTTCACCGGAGCTGGAAACACCATATATTTT
V: TRBV7-8; J: TRBJ1-2; D: -; size: many; CDR3: CASSLGFIGYTF; DNA: TGTGCCAGCAGCTTGGGGTTTATTGGCTACACCTTC
V: TRBV7-2; J: TRBJ2-2; D: TRBD2; size: many; CDR3: CASRRRGGTGELFF; DNA: TGTGCCAGCAGGAGACGGGGGGGCACCGGGGAGCTGTTTTTT
V: TRBV20-1; J: TRBJ1-1; D: -; size: -; CDR3: CSAATVNTEAFF; DNA: TGCAGTGCTGCCACAGTGAACACTGAAGCTTTCTTT
V: TRBV10-3; J: TRBJ1-2; D: TRBD1; size: few; CDR3: CAISESGPRQGRGYGYTF; DNA: TGTGCCATCAGTGAGTCGGGACCCCGACAGGGTCGGGGCTATGGCTACACCTTC
V: TRBV7-2; J: TRBJ2-5; D: -; size: many; CDR3: CASSGQLETQYF; DNA: TGTGCCAGCAGCGGACAGCTAGAGACCCAGTACTTC
V: TRBV5-4; J: TRBJ2-3; D: -; size: few; CDR3: CASSSQAGTDTQYF; DNA: TGTGCCAGCAGCTCACAGGCTGGCACAGATACGCAGTATTTT
V: TRBV9; J: TRBJ2-5; D: -; size: -; CDR3: CASSVDGVETQYF; DNA: TGTGCCAGCAGCGTAGACGGAGTGGAGACCCAGTACTTC
V: TRBV7-9; J: TRBJ2-5; D: -; size: many; CDR3: CASSLEAGMSATQYF; DNA: TGTGCCAGCAGCTTAGAGGCAGGAATGTCAGCGACCCAGTACTTC
V: TRBV6-5; J: TRBJ1-2; D: -; size: once; CDR3: CASSYSPSSGDGYTF; DNA: TGTGCCAGCAGTTACTCACCCTCTAGCGGGGATGGCTACACCTTC
V: TRBV12-3/TRBV12-4; J: TRBJ1-1; D: -; size: few; CDR3: CASSPSYRVEAFF; DNA: TGTGCCAGCAGCCCATCTTACAGGGTTGAAGCTTTCTTT
V: TRBV12-3/TRBV12-4; J: TRBJ2-5; D: -; size: -; CDR3: CASSRETETQYF; DNA: TGTGCCAGCAGTCGGGAGACGGAGACCCAGTACTTC
V: TRBV6-1; J: TRBJ2-2; D: TRBD2; size: many; CDR3: CASSTPGLAVNTGELFF; DNA: TGTGCCAGCAGCACTCCGGGACTAGCGGTGAACACCGGGGAGCTGTTTTTT
V: TRBV5-1; J: TRBJ1-2; D: -; size: -; CDR3: CASSKDGGYGYTF; DNA: TGCGCCAGCAGCAAGGACGGAGGCTATGGCTACACCTTC
V: TRBV6-1; J: TRBJ1-5; D: -; size: -; CDR3: CASEYSFNQPQHF; DNA: TGTGCCAGCGAATACAGCTTCAATCAGCCCCAGCATTTT
V: TRBV4-2; J: TRBJ1-5; D: -; size: many; CDR3: CASSQESQGNQPQHF; DNA: TGTGCCAGCAGCCAAGAAAGTCAGGGCAATCAGCCCCAGCATTTT